What follows are 4 T cell receptor beta chains derived from one specimen sequenced in a study of blood T cell repertoires in COVID-19. Sequencing used immunoSEQ multiplex PCR; TCRdb keeps in-frame clones, though not all of them. The sample has about 250,000 clones; about 90% are singletons. The sample taken for sequencing was peripheral blood. Receptors originate from a man at least 80 years old with acute or convalescent COVID-19.

This chain joins TRBV7-9 and TRBJ2-1; 7 bases align to TRBD1. This CDR3 has 13 amino acids. Germline-derived CDR1 and CDR2 are SEHNR and FQNEAQ (reference sequence). V lost 2 bases, J lost 8 bases, and 3 bases stayed unmatched. CDR3 sequence (DNA): TGTGCCAGCAGCTTAACAGGGGCGGATGAGCAGTTCTTC. It codes for CASSLTGADEQFF.

The chain couples TRBV29-1 to TRBJ2-1; 8 bases agree with TRBD1. Germline CDR1 SQVTM, CDR2 ANQGSEA. The V and J ends lost 7 bases and 2 bases, in that order; junction bases with no gene match: 7. The CDR3 extends over 14 amino acids. CDR3 DNA sequence: TGCAGCGCCGCCAGACAGGGGACCTACAATGAGCAGTTCTTC. As protein: CSAARQGTYNEQFF.

The rearrangement uses TRBV7-3 and TRBJ1-4; TRBD1 agrees at 9 bases. Germline trimming cut 8 bases from V and 8 bases from J; bases unmatched to any gene: 6. The CDR3 consists of 13 residues. The germline V gene has CDR1 SGHTA and CDR2 FQGTGA. CDR3 nucleotide sequence: TGTGCCAGCCAAGGGACAGGGTTGGAAAAACTGTTTTTT. This sequence encodes CASQGTGLEKLFF.

DNA of the CDR3: TGTGCCAGCAGTTATGCACAGGGTTGCCCTAGCCGGGTGGCCAAAAACATTCAGTACTTC. Its protein product is CASSYAQGCPSRVAKNIQYF. The rearrangement joins TRBV6-9 to TRBJ2-4, with D possibly being TRBD1 (6 bases). Deletions cut 2 bases from V and 1 base from J, with 24 bases between. The germline gives CDR1 MNHGY, CDR2 SVAAGI. The CDR3 runs to 20 residues.